This T cell receptor beta chain was recorded in a study of lymphopenia after photon versus proton radiotherapy. Remarks on this clone: What it binds is not known.

Study conclusions and caveats: In patients who died, overall survival fell as post-nadir TCR diversity dropped more.

Produced via immunoSEQ multiplex PCR; TCRdb's table is partial and in-frame only. Here the sample spans approximately 58,000 clones, around 83% being singletons. The CDR3 contains 12 residues. V was cut by 1 base and J by 4 bases, with 4 bases left in between. Germline V gene lookup returns CDR1 SEHNR and CDR2 FQNEAQ (reference sequence). This sequence joins TRBV7-9 and TRBJ1-2, with D unresolved. The sequence derives from a man in his forties or fifties with gastric cancer. Sequencing was performed on peripheral blood, taken from a patient treated with photon-based radiotherapy. CDR3 region: CASSLEGYGYTF. CDR3 sequence (DNA): TGTGCCAGCAGCTTAGAAGGCTATGGCTACACCTTC.